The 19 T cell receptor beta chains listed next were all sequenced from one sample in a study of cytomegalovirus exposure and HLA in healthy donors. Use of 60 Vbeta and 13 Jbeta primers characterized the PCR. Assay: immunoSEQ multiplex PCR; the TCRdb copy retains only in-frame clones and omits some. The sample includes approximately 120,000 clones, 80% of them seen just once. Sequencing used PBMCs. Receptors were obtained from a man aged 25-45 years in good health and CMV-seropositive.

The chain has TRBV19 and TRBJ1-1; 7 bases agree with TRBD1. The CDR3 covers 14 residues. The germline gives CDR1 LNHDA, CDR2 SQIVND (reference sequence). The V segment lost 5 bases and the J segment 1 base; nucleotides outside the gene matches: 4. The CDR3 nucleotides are TGTGCCAGTAGTCCGGGACAGTCGAACACTGAAGCTTTCTTT. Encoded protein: CASSPGQSNTEAFF.

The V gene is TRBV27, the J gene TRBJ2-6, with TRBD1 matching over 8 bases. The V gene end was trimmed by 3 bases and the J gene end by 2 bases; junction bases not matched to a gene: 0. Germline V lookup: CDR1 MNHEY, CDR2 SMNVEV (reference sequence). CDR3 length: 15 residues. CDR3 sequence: CASSLTGAGANVLTF. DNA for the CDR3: TGTGCCAGCAGTTTGACAGGGGCTGGGGCCAACGTCCTGACTTTC.

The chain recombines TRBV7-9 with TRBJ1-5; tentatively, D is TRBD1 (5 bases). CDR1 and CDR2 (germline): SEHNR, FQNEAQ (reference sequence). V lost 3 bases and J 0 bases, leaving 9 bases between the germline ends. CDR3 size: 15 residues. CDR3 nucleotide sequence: TGTGCCAGCAGCTTTGGACATCTTAGCAATCAGCCCCAGCATTTT. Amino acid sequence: CASSFGHLSNQPQHF. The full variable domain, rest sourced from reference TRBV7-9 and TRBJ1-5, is DTGVSQNPRHKITKRGQNVTFRCDPISEHNRLYWYRQTLGQGPEFLTYFQNEAQLEKSRLLSDRFSAERPKGSFSTLEIQRTEQGDSAMYLCASSFGHLSNQPQHFGDGTRLSIL.

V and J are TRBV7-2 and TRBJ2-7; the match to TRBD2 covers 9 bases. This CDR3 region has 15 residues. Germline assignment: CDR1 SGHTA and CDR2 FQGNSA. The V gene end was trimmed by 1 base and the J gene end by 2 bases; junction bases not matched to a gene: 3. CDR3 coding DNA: TGTGCCAGCAGCTTAGGGGGCGGGGGGGCCTACGAGCAGTACTTC. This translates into CASSLGGGGAYEQYF.

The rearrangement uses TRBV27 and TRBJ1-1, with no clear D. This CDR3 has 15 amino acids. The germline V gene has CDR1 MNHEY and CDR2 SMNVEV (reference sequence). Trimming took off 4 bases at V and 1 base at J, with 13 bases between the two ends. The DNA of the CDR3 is TGTGCCAGCAGTTCTTTAGGACTTGGGAACACTGAAGCTTTCTTT. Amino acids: CASSSLGLGNTEAFF.

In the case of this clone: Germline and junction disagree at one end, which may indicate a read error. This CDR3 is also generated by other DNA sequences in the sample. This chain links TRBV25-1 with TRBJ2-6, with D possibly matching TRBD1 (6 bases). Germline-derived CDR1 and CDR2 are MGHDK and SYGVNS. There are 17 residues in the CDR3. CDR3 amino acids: CASSELDTGPGANVLTF. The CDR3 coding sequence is TGTGCCAGCAGTGAATTGGATACAGGGCCTGGGGCCAACGTCCTGACCTTC.

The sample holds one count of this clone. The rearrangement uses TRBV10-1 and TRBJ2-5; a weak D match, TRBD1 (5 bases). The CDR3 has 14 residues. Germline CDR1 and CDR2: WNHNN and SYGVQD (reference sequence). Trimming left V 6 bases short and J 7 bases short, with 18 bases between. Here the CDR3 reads CASRPDTNSRTQYF. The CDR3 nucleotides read TGCGCCAGCAGACCGGACACTAACTCAAGGACCCAGTACTTC.

CDR3 in amino acids: CASSLEQGGETQYF. In nucleotides, the CDR3 is TGCGCCAGCAGCTTGGAACAGGGAGGGGAGACCCAGTACTTC. This chain links TRBV5-1 with TRBJ2-5, with TRBD2 as a possible D gene (7 bases). V was clipped by 0 bases and J by 5 bases, with 11 bases between them. The germline CDR1 and CDR2 sequences are SGHRS and YFSETQ. The CDR3 spans 14 residues.

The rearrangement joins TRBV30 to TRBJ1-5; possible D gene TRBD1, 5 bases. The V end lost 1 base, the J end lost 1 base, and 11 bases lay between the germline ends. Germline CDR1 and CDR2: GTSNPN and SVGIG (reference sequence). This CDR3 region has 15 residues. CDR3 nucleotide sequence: TGTGCCTGGAGTGCGGGGGTCACGAGCAATCAGCCCCAGCATTTT. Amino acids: CAWSAGVTSNQPQHF. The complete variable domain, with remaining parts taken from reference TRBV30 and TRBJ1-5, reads SQTIHQWPATLVQPVGSPLSLECTVEGTSNPNLYWYRQAAGRGLQLLFYSVGIGQISSEVPQNLSASRPQDRQFILSSKKLLLSDSGFYLCAWSAGVTSNQPQHFGDGTRLSIL.

The DNA for the CDR3 is TGTGCCAGCTCACCAACAACGGCGGGTCGCTCTGGAAACACCATATATTTT. It yields the protein CASSPTTAGRSGNTIYF. This chain connects TRBV18 to TRBJ1-3; no definite D call. Germline V lookup: CDR1 KGHSH, CDR2 LQKENI. V lost 2 bases to trimming and J lost 0 bases, with 14 bases between them. This CDR3 has 17 residues.

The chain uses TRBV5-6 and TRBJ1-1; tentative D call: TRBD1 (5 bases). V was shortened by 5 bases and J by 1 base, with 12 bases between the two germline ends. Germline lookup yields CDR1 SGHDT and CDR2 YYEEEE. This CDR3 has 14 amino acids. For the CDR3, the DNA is TGTGCCAGCAGGCCAATGGGGGGGAACACTGAAGCTTTCTTT. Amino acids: CASRPMGGNTEAFF.

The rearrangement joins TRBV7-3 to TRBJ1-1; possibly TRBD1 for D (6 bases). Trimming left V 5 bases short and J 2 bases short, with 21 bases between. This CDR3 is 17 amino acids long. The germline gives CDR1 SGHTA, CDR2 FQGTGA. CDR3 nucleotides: TGTGCCAGCAGCCCTAACGGGGGGACAAGTCATAACACTGAAGCTTTCTTT. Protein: CASSPNGGTSHNTEAFF.

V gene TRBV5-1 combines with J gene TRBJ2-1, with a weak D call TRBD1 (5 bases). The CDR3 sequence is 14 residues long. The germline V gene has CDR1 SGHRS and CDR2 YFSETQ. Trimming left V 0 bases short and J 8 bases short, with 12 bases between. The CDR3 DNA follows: TGCGCCAGCAGCTTGGAAGGGGTTAGAGATGAGCAGTTCTTC. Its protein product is CASSLEGVRDEQFF.

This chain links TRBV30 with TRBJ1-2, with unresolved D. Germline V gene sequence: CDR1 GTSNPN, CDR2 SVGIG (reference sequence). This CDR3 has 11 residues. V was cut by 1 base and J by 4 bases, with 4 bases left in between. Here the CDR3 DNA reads TGTGCCTGGAGTGACAGCTATGGCTACACCTTC. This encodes CAWSDSYGYTF.

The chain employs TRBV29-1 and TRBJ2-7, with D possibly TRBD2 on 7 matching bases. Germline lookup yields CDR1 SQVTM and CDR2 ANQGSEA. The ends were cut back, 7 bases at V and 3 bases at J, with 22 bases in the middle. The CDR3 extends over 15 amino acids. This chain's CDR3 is CSGNLQGRGGYEQYF. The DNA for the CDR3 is TGCAGCGGAAATTTACAGGGTCGCGGGGGCTACGAGCAGTACTTC.

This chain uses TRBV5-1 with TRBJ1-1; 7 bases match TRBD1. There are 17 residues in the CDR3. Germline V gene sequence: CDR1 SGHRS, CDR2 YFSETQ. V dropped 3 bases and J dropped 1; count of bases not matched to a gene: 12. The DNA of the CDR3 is TGCGCCAGCAGCTCCGTAGATAAGGGGGCGGGGAACACTGAAGCTTTCTTT. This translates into CASSSVDKGAGNTEAFF.

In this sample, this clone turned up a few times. Here the CDR3 DNA reads TGTGCCAGCTCACCCATCATCGGGGGGTCCCCTGGAAACACCATATATTTT. Translated, it gives CASSPIIGGSPGNTIYF. The chain has TRBV18 and TRBJ1-3; D possibly corresponds to TRBD1 (5 bases). With 3 bases removed from V and 2 bases from J, the gap between germline ends came to 17 bases. This CDR3 has 17 amino acids. Germline V lookup: CDR1 KGHSH, CDR2 LQKENI.

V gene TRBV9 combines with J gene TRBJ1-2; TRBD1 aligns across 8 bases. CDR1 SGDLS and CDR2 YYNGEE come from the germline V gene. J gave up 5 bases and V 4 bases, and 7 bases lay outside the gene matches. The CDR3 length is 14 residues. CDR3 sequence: CASSSPRTGYGYTF. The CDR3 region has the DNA TGTGCCAGCAGCTCCCCTCGGACAGGGTATGGCTACACCTTC.

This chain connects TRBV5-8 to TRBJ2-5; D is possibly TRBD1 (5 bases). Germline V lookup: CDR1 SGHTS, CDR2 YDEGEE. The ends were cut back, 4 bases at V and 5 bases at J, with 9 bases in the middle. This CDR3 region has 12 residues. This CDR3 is CASSGRVETQYF. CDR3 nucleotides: TGTGCCAGCAGCGGCAGGGTGGAGACCCAGTACTTC.